Listed here are 26 T cell receptor beta chains from one sample, sequenced in a study of blood T cell repertoires in COVID-19. Measured with immunoSEQ multiplex PCR; TCRdb has only the in-frame clones, and not every one. The sample carries around 160,000 clones, approximately 80% recorded once. Sequencing used peripheral blood. The receptor source for this set is a woman aged 40 to 50 with active or convalescent COVID-19.

This sequence joins TRBV7-9 and TRBJ1-2, with 7 bases identical to TRBD1. In germline, CDR1 is SEHNR, CDR2 FQNEAQ (reference sequence). The trim removed 8 bases at V and 1 base at J, leaving 10 bases unmatched. This CDR3 comprises 15 residues. Written as DNA, the CDR3 is TGTGCCAGCGGTCCCCAGGGACAGCTTAACTATGGCTACACCTTC. Its protein is CASGPQGQLNYGYTF.

The genes are TRBV5-1 and TRBJ1-2; 11 nucleotides line up with TRBD1. Per germline, CDR1 SGHRS and CDR2 YFSETQ. With 4 bases clipped from V and 5 bases from J, the junction kept 4 bases outside the gene matches. The CDR3 sequence is 14 residues long. In DNA, the CDR3 is TGCGCCAGCAGCCCCGGGACAGGGGGGTATGGCTACACCTTC. Translated, it gives CASSPGTGGYGYTF.

In this sample, this clone turned up once. This sequence joins TRBV28 and TRBJ1-2; D gene uncertain. Germline loops: CDR1 MDHEN, CDR2 SYDVKM. This CDR3 comprises 13 residues. V was shortened by 6 bases and J by 2 bases, with 10 bases between the two germline ends. The CDR3 bases are TGTGCCAGCAGCCCAGAAACGAACTATGGCTACACCTTC. It codes for CASSPETNYGYTF.

This clone occurred a few times. The chain has TRBV9 and TRBJ1-6; TRBD1 matches 7 bases. The germline CDR1 and CDR2 sequences are SGDLS and YYNGEE. The CDR3 has 16 amino acids. J was trimmed by 7 bases and V by 3 bases; bases with no gene match: 10. The CDR3 region has the DNA TGTGCCAGCAGCGAATCCGACAGGGTACGAAATTCACCCCTCCACTTT. This sequence encodes CASSESDRVRNSPLHF. Together with reference TRBV9 and TRBJ1-6, the CDR3 gives the full variable domain: DSGVTQTPKHLITATGQRVTLRCSPRSGDLSVYWYQQSLDQGLQFLIQYYNGEERAKGNILERFSAQQFPDLHSELNLSSLELGDSALYFCASSESDRVRNSPLHFGNGTRLTVT.

The rearrangement links TRBV19 to TRBJ1-1, with D unresolved. This CDR3 spans 13 amino acids. Germline CDR1 and CDR2: LNHDA and SQIVND (reference sequence). Trimming shortened V by 3 bases and J by 0 bases, and 5 bases separated the two germline ends. CDR3 residues: CASSIGMNTEAFF. The CDR3 nucleotides are TGTGCCAGTAGTATTGGCATGAACACTGAAGCTTTCTTT.

This clone occurred a few times. The V gene is TRBV4-3, the J gene TRBJ2-7, with a possible D match to TRBD2 (6 bases). This CDR3 comprises 15 residues. The germline V gene encodes CDR1 LGHNA and CDR2 YSLEER. Trimming shortened V by 1 base and J by 0 bases, and 10 bases separated the two germline ends. CDR3 protein: CASSQVWDFSYEQYF. CDR3 bases: TGCGCCAGCAGCCAAGTATGGGACTTCTCCTACGAGCAGTACTTC.

The chain joins TRBV9 to TRBJ2-5; perhaps TRBD2 as D (5 bases). Germline V gives CDR1 SGDLS, CDR2 YYNGEE. The CDR3 runs 15 residues. V was trimmed by 4 bases and J by 1 base, leaving 14 bases between them. The CDR3 region has the DNA TGTGCCAGCAGCCCCACGGGGAACGGCCAAGAGACCCAGTACTTC. Residues: CASSPTGNGQETQYF.

The chain joins TRBV18 to TRBJ1-1, with TRBD1 identical over 7 bases. The CDR3 contains 18 residues. CDR1 and CDR2 (germline): KGHSH, LQKENI. V was pared by 2 bases and J by 4 bases, with 16 bases of the junction left unmatched. The CDR3: CASSPEDRPGYEGTEAFF. In nucleotides, the CDR3 is TGTGCCAGCTCACCAGAGGACAGGCCCGGGTATGAGGGCACTGAAGCTTTCTTT.

The rearrangement uses TRBV4-2 and TRBJ2-5; D remains ambiguous. V lost 0 bases to trimming and J lost 4 bases, with 12 bases between them. Germline assignment: CDR1 LGHNA and CDR2 YNFKEQ. CDR3 length equals 15 residues. CDR3 in amino acids: CASSQDGNRGETQYF. In DNA, the CDR3 is TGTGCCAGCAGCCAAGATGGTAACCGAGGAGAGACCCAGTACTTC.

The genes are TRBV7-9 and TRBJ1-1; a weak D match, TRBD1 (6 bases). Germline V gene sequence: CDR1 SEHNR, CDR2 FQNEAQ (reference sequence). The CDR3 has 15 residues. Trimming stripped 5 bases from V and 5 bases from J, with 18 bases between. Here the CDR3 reads CASSPLGEGVTEAFF. Written as DNA, the CDR3 is TGTGCCAGCAGCCCACTCGGGGAGGGGGTAACTGAAGCTTTCTTT.

The chain combines TRBV23-1 with TRBJ1-3; a possible D gene is TRBD1 (6 bases). TRBV23-1 is reported as an ORF; its role is uncertain. The CDR3 runs to 19 residues. Trimming shortened V by 1 base and J by 0 bases, and 19 bases separated the two germline ends. In nucleotides, the CDR3 is TGCGCCAGCAGTCAATTTAGGTTCGCGGACAGAAACTCTGGAAACACCATATATTTT. Protein product: CASSQFRFADRNSGNTIYF.

The J gene is TRBJ1-2, the V gene TRBV7-2; D remains ambiguous. From germline, CDR1 is SGHTA and CDR2 FQGNSA. V was cut by 8 bases and J by 9 bases, with 22 bases left in between. There are 14 residues in the CDR3. The CDR3 spells CASQEEPSSRSYTF. The CDR3 region has the DNA TGTGCCAGCCAAGAGGAGCCTTCAAGTAGGAGCTACACCTTC.

J is TRBJ2-4 and V is TRBV29-1, with 7 positions matching TRBD2. J lost 13 bases, V lost 5 bases, and 8 bases had no gene match. Per germline, CDR1 SQVTM and CDR2 ANQGSEA. The CDR3 loop spans 11 amino acids. The CDR3 loop reads CSVFGYGGQYF. CDR3 nucleotides: TGCAGCGTTTTCGGGTACGGGGGGCAGTACTTC.

This chain uses TRBV10-2 with TRBJ1-3, with D maybe TRBD1 (5 bases). V lost 5 bases to trimming and J lost 2 bases, with 16 bases between them. CDR1 WSHSY and CDR2 SAAADI come from the germline V gene. The CDR3 is 16 residues long. DNA for the CDR3: TGCGCCAGCAGTTTGAACGGGGGAGGGGCTGGAAACACCATATATTTT. Protein product: CASSLNGGGAGNTIYF.

The genes are TRBV11-3 and TRBJ2-7; 7 nucleotides match TRBD2. With 1 base clipped from V and 6 bases from J, the junction kept 9 bases outside the gene matches. This CDR3 region has 15 residues. Germline V gene sequence: CDR1 SGHNT, CDR2 YENEEA. DNA of the CDR3: TGTGCCAGCAGCTTAGGTACGGGAGGCCCGGGCGAGCAGTACTTC. This sequence encodes CASSLGTGGPGEQYF.

The chain joins TRBV27 to TRBJ1-5; D uncertain. CDR1 and CDR2 (germline): MNHEY, SMNVEV (reference sequence). The CDR3 runs 16 residues. The germline V and J ends were trimmed by 2 bases and 2 bases, with 13 bases remaining between them. CDR3 in DNA: TGTGCCAGCAGTTTACAATCAGGCATGCGCAATCAGCCCCAGCATTTT. It encodes CASSLQSGMRNQPQHF.

This chain uses TRBV12-5 with TRBJ1-2; D gene ambiguous. The length of the CDR3 is 14 residues. CDR1 is LGHNT, CDR2 FRNRAP, per germline. With 1 base removed from V and 7 bases from J, the gap between germline ends came to 13 bases. The CDR3 reads CASGLGRGLGGYTF. The CDR3 nucleotides read TGTGCTAGTGGTTTGGGACGAGGTCTAGGTGGCTACACCTTC.

The V gene is TRBV2, the J gene TRBJ1-4; possible D gene TRBD1, 5 bases. The germline gives CDR1 SNHLY, CDR2 FYNNEI. Trimming removed 3 bases from V and 14 bases from J, with 13 bases in between. This CDR3 is built from 12 residues. The DNA for the CDR3 is TGTGCCAGCAGTGAGTTTGTGGCAGGGCTGTTTTTT. Protein product: CASSEFVAGLFF. The whole variable domain, filled in from reference TRBV2 and TRBJ1-4, reads EPEVTQTPSHQVTQMGQEVILRCVPISNHLYFYWYRQILGQKVEFLVSFYNNEISEKSEIFDDQFSVERPDGSNFTLKIRSTKLEDSAMYFCASSEFVAGLFFGSGTQLSVL.

The chain carries TRBV10-3 and TRBJ2-7; D possibly corresponds to TRBD1 (6 bases). Trimming removed 3 bases at V and 3 bases at J, with 6 bases between. The CDR3 totals 12 residues. Germline V lookup: CDR1 ENHRY, CDR2 SYGVKD. The CDR3 reads CAISEGGYEQYF. The DNA for the CDR3 is TGTGCCATCAGTGAAGGGGGCTACGAGCAGTACTTC.

J is TRBJ2-7 and V is TRBV27; 9 positions match TRBD1. Germline assignment: CDR1 MNHEY and CDR2 SMNVEV (reference sequence). J was trimmed by 4 bases and V by 2 bases; bases with no gene match: 6. This CDR3 is built from 15 residues. In nucleotides, the CDR3 is TGTGCCAGCAGTTTAACCGGACAGGGGAGGTACGAGCAGTACTTC. Encoded protein: CASSLTGQGRYEQYF.

The genes are TRBV2 and TRBJ2-2, with 10 positions matching TRBD2. CDR1 SNHLY and CDR2 FYNNEI come from the germline V gene. CDR3 length: 16 residues. J lost 4 bases, V lost 5 bases, and 7 bases had no gene match. The CDR3: CASSSSGGAITGELFF. CDR3 sequence (DNA): TGTGCCAGCAGTTCCAGCGGGGGGGCGATCACCGGGGAGCTGTTTTTT.

The CDR3 is CAWRRTGEEYGYTF. The CDR3 nucleotides read TGTGCCTGGAGGCGGACAGGGGAAGAGTATGGCTACACCTTC. The chain employs TRBV30 and TRBJ1-2, with 9 bases lining up with TRBD1. The CDR3 has 14 amino acids. J lost 5 bases, V lost 3 bases, and 7 bases had no gene match. In germline, CDR1 is GTSNPN, CDR2 SVGIG (reference sequence).

The chain links TRBV6-6 to TRBJ2-7; 13 nucleotides agree with TRBD2. V was clipped by 6 bases and J by 2 bases; unmatched bases: 4. Germline values: CDR1 MNHNY, CDR2 SVGAGI (reference sequence). This CDR3 is built from 15 residues. In DNA form, the CDR3 reads TGTGCCAGCAGCCATGGGACTAGCGGGACCTACGAGCAGTACTTC. Its protein product is CASSHGTSGTYEQYF.

V gene TRBV7-2 combines with J gene TRBJ1-2; 8 bases align to TRBD1. The CDR3 contains 14 residues. V was clipped by 4 bases and J by 4 bases; unmatched bases: 5. The germline V gene encodes CDR1 SGHTA and CDR2 FQGNSA. The CDR3 DNA sequence: TGTGCCAGCAGCTCCGCAGGGGGCGGCTATGGCTACACCTTC. Protein product: CASSSAGGGYGYTF.

The V and J genes are TRBV28 and TRBJ2-1, with a possible D match to TRBD2 (5 bases). This CDR3 is 16 amino acids long. Trimming pared 5 bases from V and 0 bases from J, leaving 14 bases between. Germline CDR1 is MDHEN and CDR2 is SYDVKM. The CDR3 is CASSPRRTSSYNEQFF. The CDR3 bases are TGTGCCAGCAGTCCTCGCCGAACTAGCTCCTACAATGAGCAGTTCTTC.

This chain uses TRBV3-1 (or the pseudogene TRBV3-2) with TRBJ2-7, with D hard to call. CDR1 is LGHDT and CDR2 is YNNKEL in the germline V gene (reference sequence). V lost 11 bases and J 6 bases, leaving 14 bases between the germline ends. The CDR3 runs 11 residues. The CDR3 spells CALPDLGEQYF. The CDR3 region has the DNA TGTGCCCTGCCTGACTTGGGCGAGCAGTACTTC.